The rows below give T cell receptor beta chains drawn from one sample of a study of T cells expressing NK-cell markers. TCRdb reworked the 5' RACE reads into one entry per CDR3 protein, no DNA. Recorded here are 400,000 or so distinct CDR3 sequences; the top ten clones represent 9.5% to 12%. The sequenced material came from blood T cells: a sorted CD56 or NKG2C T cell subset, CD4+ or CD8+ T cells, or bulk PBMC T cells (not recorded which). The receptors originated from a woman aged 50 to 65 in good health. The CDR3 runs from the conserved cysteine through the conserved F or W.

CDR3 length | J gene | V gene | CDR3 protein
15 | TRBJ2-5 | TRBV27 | CASSLLAGAQETQYF
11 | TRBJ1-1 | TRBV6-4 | CASRQGAEAFF
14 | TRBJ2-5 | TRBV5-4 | CASSLPREGETQYF
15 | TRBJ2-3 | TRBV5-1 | CASKSRADNTDTQYF
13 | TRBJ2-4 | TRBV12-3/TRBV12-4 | CASSANPGGTQYF
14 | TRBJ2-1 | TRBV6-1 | CASGRDIDDSEQFF
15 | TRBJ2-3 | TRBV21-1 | CATSPQGQGADTQYF
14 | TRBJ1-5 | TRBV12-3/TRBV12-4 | CASSLGTGILPQHF
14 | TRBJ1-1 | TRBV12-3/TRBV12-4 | CASSLGGGTSEAFF
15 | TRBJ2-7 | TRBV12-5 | CASGPGLAGAYEQYF
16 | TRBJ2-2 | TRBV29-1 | CSVEVFGVQNTGELFF
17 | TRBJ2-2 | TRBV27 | CASSFSPLAVNTGELFF
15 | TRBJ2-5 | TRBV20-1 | CSASTSSGRLETQYF
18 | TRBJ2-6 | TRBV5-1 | CASSLEGGLLSGANVLTF
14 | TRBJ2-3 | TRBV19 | CASSPRQLGDTQYF
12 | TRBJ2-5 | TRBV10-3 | CAISDSRDRANF
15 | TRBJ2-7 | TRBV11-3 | CASSLDVIPSYEQYF
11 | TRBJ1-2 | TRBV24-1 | CATSDSDHLTF
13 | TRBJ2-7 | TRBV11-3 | CASSIIRGRRQYF
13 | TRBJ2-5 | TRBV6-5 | CASSPGPEATQYF
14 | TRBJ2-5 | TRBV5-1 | CASSLDGRVETQYF
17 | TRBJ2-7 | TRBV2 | CASSELDGLAGIYEQYF
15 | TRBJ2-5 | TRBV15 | CATSRDLGTHETQYF
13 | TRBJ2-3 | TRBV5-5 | CASSLMNRDTQYF
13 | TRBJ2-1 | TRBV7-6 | CASSLGRAGQQFF
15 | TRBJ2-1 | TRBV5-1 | CASSFSGTGYNEQFF
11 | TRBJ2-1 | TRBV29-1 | CSSGLGIEQFF
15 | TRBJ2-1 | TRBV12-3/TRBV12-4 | CASSRPGQRRNEQFF
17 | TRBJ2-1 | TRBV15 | CATSSPRTSSSYNEQFF
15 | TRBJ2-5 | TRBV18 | CASTPGLAVQETQYF
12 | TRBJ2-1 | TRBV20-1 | CSARVAGLEQFF
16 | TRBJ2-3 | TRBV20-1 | CSARFPSGGSTDTQYF
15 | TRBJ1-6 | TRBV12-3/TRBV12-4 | CASSTPTGANSPLHF
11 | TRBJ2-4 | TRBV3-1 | CASSHRGLQYF
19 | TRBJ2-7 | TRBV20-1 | CSAREVLGASGRPIYEQYF
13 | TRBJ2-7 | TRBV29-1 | CSVGKSGSYEQYF
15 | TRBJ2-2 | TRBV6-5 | CASSEDLRGVGELFF
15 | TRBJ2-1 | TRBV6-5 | CASSYGTSGRGEQFF
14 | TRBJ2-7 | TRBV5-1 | CASSTDYHYYEQYF
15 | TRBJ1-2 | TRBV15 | CATSRVNAEDYGYTF
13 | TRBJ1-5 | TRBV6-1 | CASSGLPGGRDHF
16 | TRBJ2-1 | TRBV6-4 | CASSEGRGRVYNEQFF
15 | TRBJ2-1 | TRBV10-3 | CAATEDRGRRNEQFF
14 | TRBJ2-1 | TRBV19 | CASSGDSVSNEQFF
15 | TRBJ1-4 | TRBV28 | CASRQGGLTNEKLFF
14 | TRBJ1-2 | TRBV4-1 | CASSGTGRTYGYTF
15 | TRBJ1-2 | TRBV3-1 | CASSLKYRAGDGYTF
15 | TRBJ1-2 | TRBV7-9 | CAQQQLNMGTEGYTF